This TCR beta chain stems from a study of cytomegalovirus exposure and HLA in healthy donors. Study findings and constraints: The majority of TCR sequences were rare, yet some public TCRs appeared in many donors. High sensitivity and specificity were reportedly achieved when the classifier diagnosed cytomegalovirus status.

The CDR3 is 14 amino acids. The germline V gene has CDR1 SGHDT and CDR2 YYEEEE. Trimming removed 0 bases at V and 0 bases at J, with 6 bases between. Worth noting for this clone: Its antigen remains unknown.

Sequencing was performed with immunoSEQ multiplex PCR; in TCRdb, only in-frame clones are kept and a portion is missing. The sample contains a few hundred thousand clones, just over 85% of which appear only once. The sequence was obtained from a woman aged 18-29 years in good health and CMV-seronegative. Sequencing input: PBMCs. The V and J genes are TRBV5-6 and TRBJ1-1; D is uncertain. The CDR3 is CASSLGLLNTEAFF. The CDR3 DNA sequence: TGTGCCAGCAGCTTGGGACTCCTGAACACTGAAGCTTTCTTT.